The clone carrying this T cell receptor beta chain was seen just once. The antigen is undetermined. This entry belongs to a study of chemoradiotherapy in HPV16-positive cancers. Study as a whole: Candidate HPV-specific clones and shared TCR motifs came from a couple of HPV16-positive patients.

The data were produced by immunoSEQ multiplex PCR, yet TCRdb's version contains in-frame clones alone and is incomplete. Of tens of thousands of clones in the sample, 90% were seen once. Over chemoradiotherapy, repertoires were sampled more than once. Study-wide results and limits: For HPV16-positive patients, expanding HPV-responsive T cells associated with longer recurrence-free survival. Candidate HPV-specific clones and E7-related TCR motifs grew in tumor during treatment.

This CDR3 comprises 16 residues. Germline V lookup: CDR1 MGHRA, CDR2 YSYEKL. Trimming removed 4 bases at V and 2 bases at J, with 14 bases between. The TCR comes from a human donor with HPV-associated anogenital cancer. The sequenced sample was blood, obtained from a patient who underwent chemoradiotherapy. The chain carries TRBV4-1 and TRBJ2-2, with no clear D. As DNA, the CDR3 is TGCGCCAGCAGCCCGCAAGGGCGGTTAAACACCGGGGAGCTGTTTTTT. Translation gives CASSPQGRLNTGELFF.